Following are 4 T cell receptor beta chains from one sample sequenced in a study of OX40 agonist ivuxolimab in advanced cancers. Sequencing used immunoSEQ multiplex PCR; TCRdb keeps in-frame clones, though not all of them. The data contain tens of thousands of clones, about 90% of them singletons. Sequenced here: CD4+ or CD8+ T cells sorted from blood, sampled in a trial of the OX40 agonist ivuxolimab. These receptors came from an adult with an advanced solid tumor such as melanoma, head and neck, liver or kidney cancer.

This sequence joins TRBV7-9 and TRBJ2-7; 13 bases align to TRBD2. Germline values: CDR1 SEHNR, CDR2 FQNEAQ (reference sequence). The trim removed 5 bases at V and 1 base at J, leaving 2 bases unmatched. The CDR3 runs 15 residues. The DNA for the CDR3 is TGTGCCAGCAGCCTGGGACTAGCGGGGTCCTACGAGCAGTACTTC. Translated: CASSLGLAGSYEQYF.

The chain recombines TRBV15 with TRBJ2-2; the D is unclear. Germline assignment: CDR1 LNHNV and CDR2 YYDKDF (reference sequence). The CDR3 has 15 residues. Deletions cut 0 bases from V and 3 bases from J, with 8 bases between. The CDR3, as DNA: TGTGCCACCAGCAGAGAGCGAATTTACACCGGGGAGCTGTTTTTT. Protein product: CATSRERIYTGELFF.

This clone has a handful of counts. At the DNA level, this CDR3 is encoded by other sequences in the same sample as well. The chain carries TRBV4-1 and TRBJ2-5; no clear D gene. The CDR3 contains 13 residues. Germline loops: CDR1 MGHRA, CDR2 YSYEKL. V lost 3 bases and J lost 5, with 10 bases in between. The chain's CDR3 is CASSQVLGETQYF. The CDR3 DNA reads TGCGCCAGCAGCCAGGTTCTAGGTGAGACCCAGTACTTC.

This chain joins TRBV28 and TRBJ2-3; D is undetermined. The germline V gene has CDR1 MDHEN and CDR2 SYDVKM. The ends were cut back, 3 bases at V and 3 bases at J, with 4 bases in the middle. CDR3 length equals 12 residues. The CDR3 loop is CASSFVTDTQYF. DNA of the CDR3: TGTGCCAGCAGTTTCGTAACAGATACGCAGTATTTT.